This T cell receptor beta chain was sequenced during a study of OX40 agonist ivuxolimab in advanced cancers. The wider study: Patients received ivuxolimab, an intravenous treatment, every 2 weeks at 0.01 to 10 mg/kg. The study, taken as a whole, reports: The average count of expanded clones was higher among CD8+ T cells than among CD4+. Dosing at 0.1 to 3.0 mg/kg was accompanied by clonal expansion of CD4+ and CD8+ blood T cells by week 6.

Losses at the gene ends were 5 bases for V and 8 bases for J; bases not matched to a gene: 5. The germline CDR1 and CDR2 sequences are SEHNR and FQNEAQ (reference sequence). The CDR3 covers 13 residues. Sequencing used immunoSEQ multiplex PCR; TCRdb keeps in-frame clones, though not all of them. The profile shows 55,000 to 75,000 clones, approximately 86% of them singletons. A remark on this clone: Its target is unknown.

Autoimmune disease history or systemic immunosuppression disqualified patients. The clonotype comes from an adult with an advanced solid tumor such as melanoma, head and neck, liver or kidney cancer. The specimen was CD4+ or CD8+ T cells sorted from blood, collected in a trial of the OX40 agonist ivuxolimab. This chain links TRBV7-9 with TRBJ1-3; TRBD1 matches 8 bases. CDR3 DNA: TGTGCCAGCAGCGAGGGACAGGAAGACACCATATATTTT. It translates to CASSEGQEDTIYF.